Below are 14 T cell receptor beta chains sequenced from a single sample in a study of chemoradiotherapy in HPV16-positive cancers. Using immunoSEQ multiplex PCR, the repertoire was profiled, and TCRdb retains in-frame clones only, with some absent. The sample has roughly 19,000 clones, around 86% seen once; the top ten hold approximately 4.3%. The sequences come from blood, collected from a patient who underwent chemoradiotherapy. The receptor source for this set is a human donor with HPV-associated anogenital cancer.

By share, this clone ranks as medium-sized (0.01 to 0.1%). The V call is TRBV25-1, the J call TRBJ2-3; 9 bases are shared with TRBD1. Trimming at V came to 3 bases and at J to 2 bases, leaving 6 bases not matched to a gene. Per germline, CDR1 MGHDK and CDR2 SYGVNS. This CDR3 is built from 16 residues. The CDR3 nucleotides read TGTGCCAGCAGTGACCCCCGGGACAGGGCCACAGATACGCAGTATTTT. It yields the protein CASSDPRDRATDTQYF. Looking up the rest from reference TRBV25-1 and TRBJ2-3 gives the full variable domain: EADIYQTPRYLVIGTGKKITLECSQTMGHDKMYWYQQDPGMELHLIHYSYGVNSTEKGDLSSESTVSRIRTEHFPLTLESARPSHTSQYLCASSDPRDRATDTQYFGPGTRLTVL.

Written as DNA, the CDR3 is TGTGCCAGCAGGGGACTAGCGGGAGAGACCCAGTACTTC. Translating it yields CASRGLAGETQYF. This chain joins TRBV25-1 and TRBJ2-5; 12 positions agree with TRBD2. Losses at the gene ends were 6 bases for V and 4 bases for J; bases not matched to a gene: 0. CDR1 MGHDK and CDR2 SYGVNS come from the germline V gene. This CDR3 contains 13 residues. Based on the CDR3 plus reference TRBV25-1 and TRBJ2-5, the full variable domain is EADIYQTPRYLVIGTGKKITLECSQTMGHDKMYWYQQDPGMELHLIHYSYGVNSTEKGDLSSESTVSRIRTEHFPLTLESARPSHTSQYLCASRGLAGETQYFGPGTRLLVL.

The chain has TRBV5-1 and TRBJ2-2; 7 nucleotides line up with TRBD1. CDR1 SGHRS and CDR2 YFSETQ come from the germline V gene. V lost 3 bases and J lost 4; bases outside the gene matches: 3. The CDR3 has 14 residues. CDR3 DNA sequence: TGCGCCAGCAGCTCAAGACAGGGCACCGGGGAGCTGTTTTTT. As protein: CASSSRQGTGELFF.

This rearrangement joins TRBV2 to TRBJ2-7; D unclear. The length of the CDR3 is 11 residues. The ends were cut back, 7 bases at V and 6 bases at J, with 10 bases in the middle. Germline CDR1 reads SNHLY; CDR2 reads FYNNEI. Here the CDR3 DNA reads TGTGCCAGCATTTGGACCGCCGAGCAGTACTTC. It specifies CASIWTAEQYF.

V usage is TRBV6-4 and J usage is TRBJ2-1, with a weak D call TRBD2 (7 bases). V was clipped by 5 bases and J by 7 bases, with 15 bases between them. The germline gives CDR1 MRHNA, CDR2 SNTAGT. This CDR3 is 14 amino acids long. The CDR3 loop is CASSSAEGGNEQFF. DNA of the CDR3: TGTGCCAGCAGTTCCGCGGAGGGGGGGAATGAGCAGTTCTTC.

This rearrangement joins TRBV19 to TRBJ2-1; 7 bases line up with TRBD2. Looked up from germline, CDR1 is LNHDA and CDR2 is SQIVND (reference sequence). V lost 8 bases, J lost 10 bases, and 14 bases stayed unmatched. This CDR3 comprises 14 residues. CDR3 residues: CASRRTSREWEQFF. The CDR3 nucleotides are TGTGCCAGTCGGAGGACTAGTAGGGAGTGGGAGCAGTTCTTC.

This rearrangement joins TRBV30 to TRBJ2-2, with D perhaps matching TRBD2 (5 bases). V was pared by 3 bases and J by 4 bases, with 15 bases between. The CDR3 sequence is 15 residues long. Germline V lookup: CDR1 GTSNPN, CDR2 SVGIG (reference sequence). The CDR3 region has the DNA TGTGCCTGGAGACTAGGGTATCCGGGCACCGGGGAGCTGTTTTTT. Translation: CAWRLGYPGTGELFF.

The chain carries TRBV30 and TRBJ1-2; D unclear. This CDR3 comprises 14 residues. The germline V gene has CDR1 GTSNPN and CDR2 SVGIG (reference sequence). V lost 2 bases, J lost 0 bases, and 10 bases lay in between. The chain's CDR3 is CAWSREFPNYGYTF. CDR3 DNA sequence: TGTGCCTGGAGTCGGGAGTTCCCTAACTATGGCTACACCTTC.

This clone was seen just once. J is TRBJ1-5 and V is TRBV23-1; 7 bases match TRBD1. TRBV23-1 is an ORF for which the function is uncertain. The V segment lost 9 bases and the J segment 4 bases; nucleotides outside the gene matches: 9. CDR3 size: 14 residues. The CDR3 nucleotides are TGCGCCAGTACAAAGGGACAGAGAAATCAGCCCCAGCATTTT. Translating gives CASTKGQRNQPQHF.

The chain joins TRBV6-5 to TRBJ1-5, with D tentatively TRBD1 (6 bases). From germline, CDR1 is MNHEY and CDR2 SVGAGI. The CDR3 is 14 amino acids. Deletions cut 4 bases from V and 6 bases from J, with 13 bases between. This chain's CDR3 is CASSLTGSGQPQHF. DNA for the CDR3: TGTGCCAGCAGTTTAACAGGGTCGGGTCAGCCCCAGCATTTT.

The CDR3 spells CASSLQGSGEKLFF. The DNA of the CDR3 is TGTGCCAGCAGCTTACAGGGATCCGGCGAAAAACTGTTTTTT. The chain is built from TRBV5-4 and TRBJ1-4; TRBD1 is a possible D gene (6 bases). Trimming cost V 2 bases and J 8 bases, with 13 bases left between them. CDR3 size: 14 residues. The V gene's germline CDR1 is SGHNT and CDR2 YYREEE (reference sequence). The variable domain in full, with the rest retrieved from reference TRBV5-4 and TRBJ1-4, is ETGVTQSPTHLIKTRGQQVTLRCSSQSGHNTVSWYQQALGQGPQFIFQYYREEENGRGNFPPRFSGLQFPNYSSELNVNALELDDSALYLCASSLQGSGEKLFFGSGTQLSVL.

The rearrangement uses TRBV6-1 and TRBJ2-5; a weak D match, TRBD2 (7 bases). CDR1 MNHNS and CDR2 SASEGT come from the germline V gene. The CDR3 spans 15 residues. V dropped 5 bases and J dropped 4 bases, with 17 bases sitting between them. CDR3 nucleotides: TGTGCCAGCAGTCCGGGACTGGGAGGGGGAGAGACCCAGTACTTC. Protein: CASSPGLGGGETQYF.

This chain connects TRBV30 to TRBJ2-7; D not certain. V lost 1 base, J lost 1 base, and 11 bases lay in between. The germline V gene encodes CDR1 GTSNPN and CDR2 SVGIG (reference sequence). CDR3 size: 14 residues. CDR3 nucleotide sequence: TGTGCCTGGAGTGGAAAAAGTCGATCCTACGAGCAGTACTTC. Translation gives CAWSGKSRSYEQYF.

This sequence joins TRBV30 and TRBJ2-5; 7 bases agree with TRBD1. This CDR3 is built from 13 residues. Germline CDR1 GTSNPN, CDR2 SVGIG (reference sequence). Unmatched junction bases numbered 4, after V lost 5 bases and J lost 1 base. The CDR3 DNA reads as TGTGCCTGGGCACAGGGGACCCAAGAGACCCAGTACTTC. Protein sequence: CAWAQGTQETQYF. Combining the CDR3 with reference TRBV30 and TRBJ2-5 gives the whole variable domain SQTIHQWPATLVQPVGSPLSLECTVEGTSNPNLYWYRQAAGRGLQLLFYSVGIGQISSEVPQNLSASRPQDRQFILSSKKLLLSDSGFYLCAWAQGTQETQYFGPGTRLLVL.